This T cell receptor beta chain was obtained from a study of cytomegalovirus exposure and HLA in healthy donors. On this clone itself: What it binds is not known.

The germline gives CDR1 SNHLY, CDR2 FYNNEI. After removal of 4 bases from V and 7 bases from J, the junction contained 10 bases not matched to a gene. The CDR3 runs to 15 residues. General study results and limits: Likely technical artifact: a cluster of highly shared sequence variants.

60 Vbeta and 13 Jbeta primers were used in PCR. The data were produced by immunoSEQ multiplex PCR, yet TCRdb's version contains in-frame clones alone and is incomplete. The sample lists fewer than 110,000 clones; about 80% were seen once. The source of this sequence is a man aged 35 to 55 in good health and CMV-seronegative. The chain couples TRBV2 to TRBJ2-1; the match to TRBD2 covers 7 bases. The sequencing input was PBMCs. The CDR3 loop reads CASSVGDYPRNEQFF. CDR3 bases: TGTGCCAGCAGTGTGGGGGACTACCCTAGGAATGAGCAGTTCTTC.